One sample yielded the 25 T cell receptor beta chains listed below, sequenced in a study of blood T cell repertoires in COVID-19. Assay: immunoSEQ multiplex PCR; the TCRdb copy retains only in-frame clones and omits some. The profile shows fewer than 250,000 clones, roughly 85% of them singletons. Material for sequencing was PBMCs or T cells enriched from blood (not recorded which). Receptors originate from a woman aged 40 to 50 who had been exposed to COVID-19.

With respect to this clone: Other DNA variants within this sample encode the same CDR3. The chain couples TRBV7-3 to TRBJ1-1; D might be TRBD1 (5 bases). From germline, CDR1 is SGHTA and CDR2 FQGTGA. The CDR3 has 14 amino acids. Trimming removed 4 bases at V and 0 bases at J, with 9 bases between. CDR3 sequence: CASSSGQMNTEAFF. Written as DNA, the CDR3 is TGTGCCAGCAGCTCCGGACAAATGAACACTGAAGCTTTCTTT.

Only a few counts were recorded for this clone. Other DNA sequences in the same sample also yield this CDR3. The chain recombines TRBV29-1 with TRBJ2-5; 8 positions match TRBD1. Germline V lookup: CDR1 SQVTM, CDR2 ANQGSEA. V lost 5 bases to trimming and J lost 2 bases; unmatched junction nucleotides: 7. CDR3 length: 14 amino acids. CDR3 sequence: CSVPDRESQETQYF. The CDR3, as DNA: TGCAGCGTTCCGGACAGGGAGTCACAAGAGACCCAGTACTTC.

The gene calls are TRBV3-1 (or the pseudogene TRBV3-2) and TRBJ1-2; 8 bases map to TRBD1. Germline V gene lookup returns CDR1 LGHDT and CDR2 YNNKEL (reference sequence). This CDR3 region has 15 residues. The trim removed 1 base at V and 7 bases at J, leaving 8 bases unmatched. The CDR3 loop reads CASSQGVGQGVGYTF. The CDR3 DNA follows: TGTGCCAGCAGCCAAGGGGTCGGACAGGGAGTTGGCTACACCTTC.

The chain uses TRBV7-3 and TRBJ2-2; 8 bases match TRBD1. Germline CDR1 reads SGHTA; CDR2 reads FQGTGA. This CDR3 has 14 amino acids. After removal of 2 bases from V and 7 bases from J, the junction contained 3 bases not matched to a gene. CDR3 sequence reads: CASSLGGQGGELFF. Here the CDR3 DNA reads TGTGCCAGCAGCTTAGGAGGACAGGGCGGGGAGCTGTTTTTT.

J is TRBJ2-2 and V is TRBV30, with 10 bases identical to TRBD1. Germline CDR1 is GTSNPN and CDR2 is SVGIG (reference sequence). Germline trimming cut 3 bases from V and 4 bases from J; bases unmatched to any gene: 2. This CDR3 comprises 14 residues. This CDR3 reads CAWRRTGGTGELFF. CDR3 in DNA: TGTGCCTGGAGACGGACAGGGGGCACCGGGGAGCTGTTTTTT.

This clone occurred once. The CDR3 spells CASSSPGHLSYNEQFF. The CDR3, as DNA: TGTGCCAGCAGTTCCCCCGGACATCTCTCCTACAATGAGCAGTTCTTC. The chain joins TRBV6-5 to TRBJ2-1; D possibly corresponds to TRBD1 (5 bases). The ends were cut back, 4 bases at V and 0 bases at J, with 13 bases in the middle. From germline, CDR1 is MNHEY and CDR2 SVGAGI. The CDR3 sequence is 16 residues long.

The rearrangement uses TRBV19 and TRBJ2-7, with D perhaps TRBD2 (6 bases). V shed 5 bases and J shed 6 bases, with 17 bases lying between them. Germline lookup yields CDR1 LNHDA and CDR2 SQIVND (reference sequence). This CDR3 has 14 residues. CDR3 nucleotides: TGTGCCAGTAGTCCGCCGGGAGCCTTCAGCGAGCAGTACTTC. Translation: CASSPPGAFSEQYF.

V usage is TRBV6-5 and J usage is TRBJ2-7, with D perhaps TRBD1 (6 bases). The CDR3 is 13 residues long. Trimming stripped 0 bases from V and 5 bases from J, with 8 bases between. CDR1 MNHEY and CDR2 SVGAGI come from the germline V gene. This chain's CDR3 is CASSYSRQDEQYF. DNA of the CDR3: TGTGCCAGCAGTTACTCGCGACAGGACGAGCAGTACTTC.

V usage is TRBV19 and J usage is TRBJ2-1; the match to TRBD2 covers 10 bases. Looked up from germline, CDR1 is LNHDA and CDR2 is SQIVND (reference sequence). The CDR3 runs 16 residues. V shed 8 bases and J 6 bases; nucleotides not matched to a gene: 13. Here the CDR3 reads CASWGPGLAAFNEQFF. CDR3 in DNA: TGTGCCAGTTGGGGCCCAGGACTAGCGGCCTTCAATGAGCAGTTCTTC.

The chain joins TRBV5-4 to TRBJ1-2; 8 positions agree with TRBD1. The CDR3 runs to 15 residues. With 4 bases clipped from V and 7 bases from J, the junction kept 12 bases outside the gene matches. CDR1 and CDR2 (germline): SGHNT, YYREEE (reference sequence). The CDR3 region has the DNA TGTGCCAGCAGCCCCTCGCTCGCAGGGGGCATTGGCTACACCTTC. Residues: CASSPSLAGGIGYTF.

The chain carries TRBV11-2 and TRBJ2-5, with 9 bases matching TRBD1. This CDR3 is 15 amino acids long. With 0 bases clipped from V and 5 bases from J, the junction kept 4 bases outside the gene matches. Germline lookup yields CDR1 SGHAT and CDR2 FQNNGV. CDR3: CASSLDLGTGETQYF. The CDR3 DNA reads as TGTGCCAGCAGCTTAGATCTGGGGACAGGGGAGACCCAGTACTTC. The full variable domain, rest sourced from reference TRBV11-2 and TRBJ2-5, is EAGVAQSPRYKIIEKRQSVAFWCNPISGHATLYWYQQILGQGPKLLIQFQNNGVVDDSQLPKDRFSAERLKGVDSTLKIQPAKLEDSAVYLCASSLDLGTGETQYFGPGTRLLVL.

V and J are TRBV18 and TRBJ1-5; D might be TRBD1 (5 bases). Trimming took off 4 bases at V and 0 bases at J, with 13 bases between the two ends. Germline V lookup: CDR1 KGHSH, CDR2 LQKENI. This CDR3 has 16 amino acids. The DNA for the CDR3 is TGTGCCAGCTCACACGACAGATCGTATAGCAATCAGCCCCAGCATTTT. This codes for CASSHDRSYSNQPQHF.

Regarding this clone: The same CDR3 can be traced to other DNA sequences in this sample. The chain joins TRBV19 to TRBJ1-1; D is ambiguous. The V end lost 3 bases, the J end lost 5 bases, and 4 bases lay between the germline ends. The CDR3 is made up of 11 amino acids. Germline-derived CDR1 and CDR2 are LNHDA and SQIVND (reference sequence). The CDR3 is CASSMRTEAFF. The CDR3 bases are TGTGCCAGTAGTATGCGGACTGAAGCTTTCTTT.

J is TRBJ1-5 and V is TRBV18; D uncertain. Germline V gene sequence: CDR1 KGHSH, CDR2 LQKENI. This CDR3 is 12 amino acids long. The germline V and J ends were trimmed by 6 bases and 5 bases, with 8 bases remaining between them. The CDR3 region has the DNA TGTGCCAGCTCGTCAGTGGATCAGCCCCAGCATTTT. It yields the protein CASSSVDQPQHF.

The chain is built from TRBV12-3 or TRBV12-4 and TRBJ1-2; the match to TRBD1 covers 7 bases. The CDR3 extends over 13 amino acids. The V segment lost 5 bases and the J segment 5 bases; nucleotides outside the gene matches: 5. The DNA for the CDR3 is TGTGCCAGCAGTCAATCACAGGGGTATGGCTACACCTTC. It is translated as CASSQSQGYGYTF.

The gene calls are TRBV19 and TRBJ2-7, with D perhaps TRBD2 (5 bases). Germline values: CDR1 LNHDA, CDR2 SQIVND (reference sequence). V lost 0 bases to trimming and J lost 3 bases, with 12 bases between them. The CDR3 loop spans 15 amino acids. CDR3 sequence: CASSIDHGRVYEQYF. CDR3 nucleotides: TGTGCCAGTAGTATAGATCACGGGCGGGTCTACGAGCAGTACTTC.

This clone was observed a few times. This chain uses TRBV28 with TRBJ1-1; a weak D match, TRBD1 (5 bases). The CDR3 spans 13 residues. V shed 7 bases and J shed 1 base, with 10 bases lying between them. From germline, CDR1 is MDHEN and CDR2 SYDVKM. The chain's CDR3 is CASTSTGNTEAFF. CDR3 sequence (DNA): TGTGCCAGCACCTCAACAGGGAACACTGAAGCTTTCTTT.

The chain couples TRBV6-5 to TRBJ1-2; 7 nucleotides align to TRBD1. The junction had 4 bases not matched to a gene; V was cut back by 2 bases and J by 4 bases. Germline V CDR1 and CDR2: MNHEY, SVGAGI. The CDR3 sequence is 14 residues long. This CDR3 reads CASSYATGAYGYTF. CDR3 nucleotide sequence: TGTGCCAGCAGTTACGCCACAGGGGCCTATGGCTACACCTTC.

The sample holds one count of this clone. The chain employs TRBV6-5 and TRBJ1-2, with D perhaps matching TRBD1 (5 bases). In germline, CDR1 is MNHEY, CDR2 SVGAGI. This CDR3 spans 13 amino acids. Between the trimmed V and J ends, which lost 5 bases and 5 bases, there was a span of 12 bases. CDR3 sequence: CASSQTAPYGYTF. CDR3 nucleotide sequence: TGTGCCAGCAGTCAGACAGCTCCGTATGGCTACACCTTC.

V gene TRBV6-5 combines with J gene TRBJ1-2; D may be TRBD1 (6 bases). Trimming pared 6 bases from V and 0 bases from J, leaving 11 bases between. CDR3 length: 14 amino acids. From germline, CDR1 is MNHEY and CDR2 SVGAGI. The CDR3 loop reads CASSSRTANYGYTF. The CDR3 DNA reads TGTGCCAGCAGCTCCAGGACAGCTAACTATGGCTACACCTTC.

The chain employs TRBV6-6 and TRBJ1-1, with 9 bases identical to TRBD1. V was pared by 5 bases and J by 4 bases, with 8 bases of the junction left unmatched. The CDR3 contains 15 residues. CDR1 is MNHNY, CDR2 SVGAGI, per germline (reference sequence). CDR3 nucleotide sequence: TGTGCCAGCAGTAAACTACAGGGGGCGTCCACTGAAGCTTTCTTT. Protein product: CASSKLQGASTEAFF.

The chain carries TRBV11-2 and TRBJ2-1; 13 positions agree with TRBD2. The trim removed 6 bases at V and 8 bases at J, leaving 4 bases unmatched. The CDR3 extends over 14 amino acids. Germline CDR1 and CDR2: SGHAT and FQNNGV. The CDR3, as DNA: TGTGCCAGCAGAACTAGCGGGGGGGCTTATGAGCAGTTCTTC. Amino acids: CASRTSGGAYEQFF.

The rearrangement uses TRBV21-1 and TRBJ2-7; no check of the table's D call, TRBD1, against the DNA was made. TRBV21-1 is classified as a pseudogene. CDR3 length: 13 amino acids. This CDR3 reads CASSKDWPYEQYF. The CDR3 DNA follows: TGTGCCAGCAGCAAAGATTGGCCTTACGAGCAGTACTTC.

The CDR3: CASSLQVNTGELFF. The CDR3 bases are TGTGCCAGCAGCCTACAGGTGAACACCGGGGAGCTGTTTTTT. This sequence joins TRBV27 and TRBJ2-2, with D possibly being TRBD1 (5 bases). CDR1 is MNHEY and CDR2 is SMNVEV in the germline V gene (reference sequence). The CDR3 is 14 residues long. Trimming cost V 6 bases and J 1 base, with 9 bases left between them.

The chain combines TRBV29-1 with TRBJ2-1; D possibly corresponds to TRBD2 (5 bases). V lost 7 bases and J 7 bases, leaving 11 bases between the germline ends. Germline V gives CDR1 SQVTM, CDR2 ANQGSEA. This CDR3 contains 11 residues. CDR3 DNA: TGCAGCGCCCTTCGAGGGAATGAGCAGTTCTTC. Its protein product is CSALRGNEQFF.